Listed below are T cell receptor beta chains from one sample, sequenced in a study of blood T cell repertoires in COVID-19. Using immunoSEQ multiplex PCR, the repertoire was profiled, and TCRdb retains in-frame clones only, with some absent. Of some 370,000 clones detected, around 89% appear once; the ten largest clones hold around 6.3%. The specimen was peripheral blood. Receptors originate from a man younger than 35 with active or convalescent COVID-19. Each CDR3 is given with its conserved first and last residue. The order of the fields is J gene, clone size, V gene, D gene, CDR3 DNA, CDR3 protein. The D gene is left open where the match is weak. Only part of the rows carry a size: once, few, many, or a class if the clone is expanded.

j_call: TRBJ2-7
clone_size: NA
v_call: TRBV24-1
d_call: NA
cdr3_nt: TGTGCCACCAGTGATGCCAACAGGGACGAGCAGTACTTC
cdr3_aa: CATSDANRDEQYF

j_call: TRBJ2-7
clone_size: NA
v_call: TRBV3-1/TRBV3-2
d_call: NA
cdr3_nt: TGTGCCAGCAGCCCAACTCCAGGGGCCCGCGCCTACGAGCAGTACTTC
cdr3_aa: CASSPTPGARAYEQYF

j_call: TRBJ2-7
clone_size: NA
v_call: TRBV4-2
d_call: TRBD2
cdr3_nt: TGTGCCAGCAGCCAACAAGGGACTAGCGTAACCTACGAGCAGTACTTC
cdr3_aa: CASSQQGTSVTYEQYF

j_call: TRBJ2-5
clone_size: NA
v_call: TRBV3-1/TRBV3-2
d_call: TRBD2
cdr3_nt: TGTGCCAGCAGAGGGACTAGCGGGCGGGAGACCCAGTACTTC
cdr3_aa: CASRGTSGRETQYF

j_call: TRBJ1-5
clone_size: NA
v_call: TRBV11-2
d_call: NA
cdr3_nt: TGTGCCAGCAGCTCACAGGGAGGCAATCAGCCCCAGCATTTT
cdr3_aa: CASSSQGGNQPQHF

j_call: TRBJ1-6
clone_size: NA
v_call: TRBV9
d_call: TRBD1
cdr3_nt: TGTGCCAGCAGCGGGGGAGGGACAGGGGGTTCTCTGTATAATTCACCCCTCCACTTT
cdr3_aa: CASSGGGTGGSLYNSPLHF

j_call: TRBJ2-5
clone_size: once
v_call: TRBV18
d_call: TRBD2
cdr3_nt: TGTGCCAGCTCACCGCGGGGGAACCAAGAGACCCAGTACTTC
cdr3_aa: CASSPRGNQETQYF

j_call: TRBJ2-2
clone_size: NA
v_call: TRBV14
d_call: TRBD1
cdr3_nt: TGTGCCAGCAGCAATACAGGGGGCACCGGGGAGCTGTTTTTT
cdr3_aa: CASSNTGGTGELFF

j_call: TRBJ1-1
clone_size: NA
v_call: TRBV5-1
d_call: NA
cdr3_nt: TGCGCCAGCAGCTTGGGGTTACAGGGGAACACTGAAGCTTTCTTT
cdr3_aa: CASSLGLQGNTEAFF

j_call: TRBJ2-2
clone_size: few
v_call: TRBV7-3
d_call: NA
cdr3_nt: TGTGCCAGCAGCCCCACAGGGATTACCGGGGAGCTGTTTTTT
cdr3_aa: CASSPTGITGELFF

j_call: TRBJ2-7
clone_size: NA
v_call: TRBV6-2/TRBV6-3
d_call: TRBD2
cdr3_nt: TGTGCCAGCAGTCGGACTAGCGGGAGTTACGAGCAGTACTTC
cdr3_aa: CASSRTSGSYEQYF

j_call: TRBJ1-3
clone_size: few
v_call: TRBV27
d_call: TRBD1
cdr3_nt: TGTGCCAGCAGGGGCGGACAGGGTAAATCTGGAAACACCATATATTTT
cdr3_aa: CASRGGQGKSGNTIYF

j_call: TRBJ1-6
clone_size: once
v_call: TRBV7-8
d_call: NA
cdr3_nt: TGTGCAACTTCAAGTGCTTCCCCCTTGAATTCACCCCTCCACTTT
cdr3_aa: CATSSASPLNSPLHF

j_call: TRBJ2-1
clone_size: NA
v_call: TRBV9
d_call: NA
cdr3_nt: TGTGCCAGCAGCGGGGTTTTAGGGACTGAGGCCAATGAGCAGTTCTTC
cdr3_aa: CASSGVLGTEANEQFF

j_call: TRBJ2-3
clone_size: NA
v_call: TRBV20-1
d_call: NA
cdr3_nt: TGCAGTGCTATTGAACCAGGGCGCACGCAGTATTTT
cdr3_aa: CSAIEPGRTQYF

j_call: TRBJ1-3
clone_size: NA
v_call: TRBV5-1
d_call: NA
cdr3_nt: TGCGCCAGCAGCTTGGAGGTCAGGGGTCTACCCGGCACCATATATTTT
cdr3_aa: CASSLEVRGLPGTIYF

j_call: TRBJ2-3
clone_size: NA
v_call: TRBV6-5
d_call: NA
cdr3_nt: TGTGCCAGCGCTCGGGGGGATACGCAGTATTTT
cdr3_aa: CASARGDTQYF

j_call: TRBJ1-5
clone_size: NA
v_call: TRBV15
d_call: NA
cdr3_nt: TGTGCCACCAGCACGGGAGGGGGGTCGAATCAGCCCCAGCATTTT
cdr3_aa: CATSTGGGSNQPQHF

j_call: TRBJ2-1
clone_size: NA
v_call: TRBV12-5
d_call: TRBD2
cdr3_nt: TGTGCTAGTGGTTTGGTAGGTCTAGCGGGGGTGAATGAGCAGTTCTTC
cdr3_aa: CASGLVGLAGVNEQFF

j_call: TRBJ2-7
clone_size: NA
v_call: TRBV18
d_call: TRBD1
cdr3_nt: TGTGCCAGCTCGCAACCCGGGACAGGCTACGAGCAGTACTTC
cdr3_aa: CASSQPGTGYEQYF

j_call: TRBJ2-6
clone_size: NA
v_call: TRBV5-1
d_call: NA
cdr3_nt: TGCGCCAGCCAACTCTCGAATGGGGCCAACGTCCTGACTTTC
cdr3_aa: CASQLSNGANVLTF

j_call: TRBJ1-2
clone_size: NA
v_call: TRBV4-1
d_call: NA
cdr3_nt: TGCGCCAGCAGCCAAGATCCGACAGGAGGTTATGGCTACACCTTC
cdr3_aa: CASSQDPTGGYGYTF

j_call: TRBJ1-2
clone_size: NA
v_call: TRBV3-1/TRBV3-2
d_call: NA
cdr3_nt: TGTGCCAGCAGCCAATCAACGGGGTGGCATGGCTACACCTTC
cdr3_aa: CASSQSTGWHGYTF

j_call: TRBJ2-3
clone_size: NA
v_call: TRBV6-4
d_call: NA
cdr3_nt: TGTGCCAGCAGTGACAAGGACTGGGTTAGCACAGATACGCAGTATTTT
cdr3_aa: CASSDKDWVSTDTQYF

j_call: TRBJ2-3
clone_size: once
v_call: TRBV6-2/TRBV6-3
d_call: TRBD2
cdr3_nt: TGTGCCAGCAGTTACTTACTAGCGGGGGTGGGAGATACGCAGTATTTT
cdr3_aa: CASSYLLAGVGDTQYF

j_call: TRBJ2-7
clone_size: NA
v_call: TRBV27
d_call: TRBD1
cdr3_nt: TGTGCCAGCAGTTTCCCTGGACAGGGGACATACTTC
cdr3_aa: CASSFPGQGTYF

j_call: TRBJ2-7
clone_size: NA
v_call: TRBV3-1/TRBV3-2
d_call: NA
cdr3_nt: TGTGCCAGCAGCCAATTTGGGCCTTCTGGGTACGAGCAGTACTTC
cdr3_aa: CASSQFGPSGYEQYF